This is a list of T cell receptor beta chains from one sample in a study of blood T cell repertoires in COVID-19. Sequencing was performed with immunoSEQ multiplex PCR; in TCRdb, only in-frame clones are kept and a portion is missing. The sample records about 220,000 clones, around 83% being singletons. The sequenced sample consisted of PBMCs or T cells enriched from blood (not recorded which). The origin of the receptors is a woman between 40 and 55 years old with acute COVID-19. The CDR3 runs from the conserved cysteine through the conserved F or W. D genes are given only for firm matches. Some rows mark clone size as missing; the rest say once, few, many or name a class of expanded clone.

- TRBJ1-5 TRBV6-1 - TGTGCCAGCAGTGATTTGCCAGGTCCGTATAGCAATCAGCCCCAGCATTTT CASSDLPGPYSNQPQHF
- TRBJ1-6 TRBV7-2 TRBD1 TGTGCCAGCAGCTTAGTACTCGGCGGACAGGGTAGTAATTCACCCCTCCACTTT CASSLVLGGQGSNSPLHF
- TRBJ1-1 TRBV6-5 TRBD1 TGTGCCAGCAGTCGACCAGGGGGCCCTGAAGCTTTCTTT CASSRPGGPEAFF
- TRBJ2-3 TRBV5-1 TRBD2 TGCGCCAGCAGCTTGGCTGGTAGCGGGAGGGCGAGGCAGTATTTT CASSLAGSGRARQYF
- TRBJ1-2 TRBV30 TRBD1 TGTGCCTGGAGGGGCGGGAAATTGGGACAGGATAAGGGCTACACCTTC CAWRGGKLGQDKGYTF
- TRBJ1-1 TRBV7-6 TRBD1 TGTGCCAGCAGCACCCTACTCCGGGACAGCATAATGAACACTGAAGCTTTCTTT CASSTLLRDSIMNTEAFF
once TRBJ2-1 TRBV11-2 TRBD2 TGTGCCACCCCGACTAGCGGGGGGGTCTACAATGAGCAGTTCTTC CATPTSGGVYNEQFF
once TRBJ1-2 TRBV30 - TGTGCCTGGGGGGGGGCCGAGGGCTACACCTTC CAWGGAEGYTF
- TRBJ2-7 TRBV5-4 TRBD1 TGTGCCAGCAGCCCCCGGGACAGATCTTACGAGCAGTACTTC CASSPRDRSYEQYF
few TRBJ1-3 TRBV7-3 - TGTGCCAGCAGCTCCTTAGGGGGGGTCTCTGGAAACACCATATATTTT CASSSLGGVSGNTIYF